The 14 T cell receptor beta chains in this list originate from one sample, sequenced in a study of blood T cells in healthy people across ages. Through a sample-barcoded 5' primer and a J-beta primer mix, a second PCR was run for about 6 to 11 cycles. TCRdb called the 5' RACE reads again in MiXCR, with one record for every CDR3 protein. Counted here are about 940,000 distinct CDR3 sequences, roughly 43% occurring once; the ten biggest clones make up 13%. Source material: blood. The receptor source for this set is a man between 25 and 39 years old in good health.

V is TRBV28 and J is TRBJ1-6; the D gene is possibly TRBD1 (5 bases). Germline CDR1 reads MDHEN; CDR2 reads SYDVKM. V was pared by 7 bases and J by 8 bases, with 18 bases between. The CDR3 contains 15 residues. The CDR3 DNA is TGTGCCAGCATTCGGGGCGGGATAGGAGATTCACCCCTCCACTTT. The encoded protein is CASIRGGIGDSPLHF.

The genes are TRBV6-5 and TRBJ1-2; possibly TRBD1 for D (5 bases). This CDR3 comprises 14 residues. The ends were cut back, 6 bases at V and 8 bases at J, with 19 bases in the middle. Germline CDR1 and CDR2: MNHEY and SVGAGI. CDR3 in amino acids: CASSLGPTVRGYTF. CDR3 coding DNA: TGTGCCAGCAGCCTGGGTCCGACAGTGCGAGGCTACACCTTC.

This clonotype occurred a few times. J is TRBJ1-5 and V is TRBV20-1, with unresolved D. The CDR3 spans 12 residues. Trimming shortened V by 6 bases and J by 4 bases, and 10 bases separated the two germline ends. CDR1 is DFQATT, CDR2 SNEGSKA, per germline (reference sequence). The CDR3 region has the DNA TGCAGTGCCAAAACGGGAAATCAGCCCCAGCATTTT. This gives the protein CSAKTGNQPQHF.

The chain has TRBV28 and TRBJ2-5; D is ambiguous. Between the trimmed V and J ends, which lost 7 bases and 5 bases, there was a span of 17 bases. This CDR3 is built from 14 residues. Germline V lookup: CDR1 MDHEN, CDR2 SYDVKM. The CDR3 here is CASTLSSSLETQYF. As DNA, the CDR3 is TGTGCCAGCACTTTGTCATCTAGTCTGGAGACCCAGTACTTC.

Only a few counts were recorded for this clonotype. The chain recombines TRBV6-2 or TRBV6-3 with TRBJ2-7; 9 bases align to TRBD2. The J segment lost 0 bases and the V segment lost 2 bases, leaving 11 bases of the junction unmatched. This CDR3 has 18 amino acids. Germline-derived CDR1 and CDR2 are MNHEY and SVGEGT. The CDR3 sequence is CASSYSRGGRVSSYEQYF. CDR3 nucleotides: TGTGCCAGCAGTTACAGTCGTGGCGGGAGGGTAAGCTCCTACGAGCAGTACTTC.

The V gene is TRBV29-1, the J gene TRBJ1-2, with 8 bases aligning to TRBD1. Trimming removed 4 bases from V and 6 bases from J; junction bases left unmatched: 4. Germline-derived CDR1 and CDR2 are SQVTM and ANQGSEA. The CDR3 is 12 residues long. CDR3 loop: CSVGQGRDGYTF. The CDR3 nucleotides read TGCAGCGTTGGACAGGGGAGGGATGGCTACACCTTC.

This clonotype has just a few counts. V usage is TRBV7-9 and J usage is TRBJ2-7; 11 bases map to TRBD2. The V segment lost 4 bases and the J segment 0 bases; nucleotides outside the gene matches: 8. The CDR3 sequence is 17 residues long. Germline CDR1 is SEHNR and CDR2 is FQNEAQ (reference sequence). The CDR3 nucleotides are TGTGCCAGCAGCTCCCCTTTGCTAGCGGGGGGCTCCTACGAGCAGTACTTC. Translation: CASSSPLLAGGSYEQYF. Looking up the rest from reference TRBV7-9 and TRBJ2-7 gives the full variable domain: DTGVSQNPRHKITKRGQNVTFRCDPISEHNRLYWYRQTLGQGPEFLTYFQNEAQLEKSRLLSDRFSAERPKGSFSTLEIQRTEQGDSAMYLCASSSPLLAGGSYEQYFGPGTRLTVT.

This clonotype was observed a few times. The chain carries TRBV6-2 or TRBV6-3 and TRBJ2-1; 8 nucleotides line up with TRBD2. V lost 5 bases, J lost 6 bases, and 6 bases stayed unmatched. The CDR3 is 14 amino acids. Germline CDR1 is MNHEY and CDR2 is SVGEGT. CDR3 residues: CASSPGGGSNEQFF. CDR3 DNA sequence: TGTGCCAGCAGTCCCGGGGGGGGTAGCAATGAGCAGTTCTTC.

This clonotype was seen more than once but under ten times. The CDR3 is CASSVGQGTEAFF. The DNA of the CDR3 is TGTGCCAGCAGTGTCGGACAGGGGACTGAAGCTTTCTTT. This rearrangement joins TRBV6-1 to TRBJ1-1; 9 nucleotides agree with TRBD1. This CDR3 comprises 13 residues. Looked up from germline, CDR1 is MNHNS and CDR2 is SASEGT. Trimming cost V 4 bases and J 5 bases; bases outside gene matches: 2.

The sample holds a few counts of this clonotype. The chain employs TRBV29-1 and TRBJ2-7; D unresolved. The germline V and J ends were trimmed by 2 bases and 1 base, with 9 bases remaining between them. This CDR3 contains 13 residues. Germline values: CDR1 SQVTM, CDR2 ANQGSEA. This chain's CDR3 is CSVEWAGSYEQYF. CDR3 coding DNA: TGCAGCGTTGAATGGGCTGGGTCCTACGAGCAGTACTTC.

V gene TRBV28 combines with J gene TRBJ1-2; 9 positions agree with TRBD1. The CDR3 has 14 residues. Germline CDR1 is MDHEN and CDR2 is SYDVKM. V was clipped by 5 bases and J by 8 bases; unmatched bases: 9. The CDR3 region has the DNA TGTGCCAGCAGTACAGCCCGACAGGGGGGAGGCTACACCTTC. Encoded protein: CASSTARQGGGYTF.

CDR3 sequence: CASSLPGTGNQPQHF. In nucleotides, the CDR3 is TGTGCCAGCAGCTTACCCGGGACAGGGAATCAGCCCCAGCATTTT. The chain couples TRBV7-9 to TRBJ1-5; TRBD1 matches at 9 bases. V dropped 2 bases and J dropped 4; count of bases not matched to a gene: 3. CDR1 and CDR2 from the germline V gene are SEHNR and FQNEAQ (reference sequence). This CDR3 is 15 amino acids long.

This chain uses TRBV5-1 with TRBJ1-1; maybe TRBD1 (5 bases). Per the germline V gene, CDR1 is SGHRS and CDR2 is YFSETQ. The V end was cut by 0 bases, the J end by 4 bases, with 10 bases between. This CDR3 spans 14 amino acids. The CDR3 is CASSLDVGATEAFF. The CDR3 DNA sequence: TGCGCCAGCAGCTTGGATGTTGGGGCCACTGAAGCTTTCTTT.

This clonotype was counted between two and nine times. The chain joins TRBV7-2 to TRBJ2-3; 13 nucleotides align to TRBD2. Per the germline V gene, CDR1 is SGHTA and CDR2 is FQGNSA. The CDR3 has 17 residues. The junction had 5 bases not matched to a gene; V was cut back by 5 bases and J by 0 bases. The CDR3 DNA follows: TGTGCCAGCAGCCCGGGGACTAGCGGGGCTAGCACAGATACGCAGTATTTT. Translating it yields CASSPGTSGASTDTQYF.